The clone carrying this TCR beta chain occurred a few times. This specimen belongs to a study of T-cell reconstitution after alpha-beta-depleted transplantation in children. Preparing the TCRbeta library involved the use of unique molecular identifiers. TCRdb called the PCR reads again in MiXCR, with one record for every CDR3 protein. The table records fewer than 400,000 distinct CDR3 sequences, approximately 23% of them present only once. The CDR3 runs to 16 residues. Germline V gene lookup returns CDR1 MDHEN and CDR2 SYDVKM. The V gene end was trimmed by 5 bases and the J gene end by 5 bases; junction bases not matched to a gene: 14.

The sample in question was PBMCs, mostly from graft donor cells, obtained 180 days after TCRalphabeta/CD19-depleted stem cell transplant. This chain connects TRBV28 to TRBJ1-1, with TRBD1 matching over 7 bases. The sequence was obtained from a male patient aged 10-17 years who had a stem cell transplant for acute lymphoblastic leukemia, so the T cells may come from the graft donor. As DNA, the CDR3 is TGTGCCAGCAGTCCCCGCCGGGCAGGGGGGATGACTGAAGCTTTCTTT. Residues: CASSPRRAGGMTEAFF. The full variable domain, in which reference TRBV28 and TRBJ1-1 provide the parts outside the CDR3, is DVKVTQSSRYLVKRTGEKVFLECVQDMDHENMFWYRQDPGLGLRLIYFSYDVKMKEKGDIPEGYSVSREKKERFSLILESASTNQTSMYLCASSPRRAGGMTEAFFGQGTRLTVV.